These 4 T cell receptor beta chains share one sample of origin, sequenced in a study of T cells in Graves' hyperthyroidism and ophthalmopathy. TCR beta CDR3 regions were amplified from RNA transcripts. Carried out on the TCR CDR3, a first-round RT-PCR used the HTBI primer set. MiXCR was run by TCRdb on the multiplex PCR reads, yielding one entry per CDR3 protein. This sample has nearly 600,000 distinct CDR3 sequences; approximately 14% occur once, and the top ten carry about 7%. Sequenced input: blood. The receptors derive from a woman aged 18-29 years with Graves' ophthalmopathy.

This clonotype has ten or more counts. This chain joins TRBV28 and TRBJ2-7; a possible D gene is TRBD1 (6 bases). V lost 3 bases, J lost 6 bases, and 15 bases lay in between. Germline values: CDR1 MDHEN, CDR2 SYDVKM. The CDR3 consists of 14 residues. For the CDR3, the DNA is TGTGCCAGCAGTTTGGGTGCGGAGACAGGCGAGCAGTACTTC. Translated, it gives CASSLGAETGEQYF. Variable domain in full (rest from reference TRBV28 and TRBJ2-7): DVKVTQSSRYLVKRTGEKVFLECVQDMDHENMFWYRQDPGLGLRLIYFSYDVKMKEKGDIPEGYSVSREKKERFSLILESASTNQTSMYLCASSLGAETGEQYFGPGTRLTVT.

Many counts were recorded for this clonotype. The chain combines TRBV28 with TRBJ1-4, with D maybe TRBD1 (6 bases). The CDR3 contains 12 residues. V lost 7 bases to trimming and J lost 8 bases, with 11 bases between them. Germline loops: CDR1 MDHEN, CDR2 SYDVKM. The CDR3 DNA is TGTGCCAGCAAAAAGGGGGGAGAAAAACTGTTTTTT. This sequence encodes CASKKGGEKLFF.

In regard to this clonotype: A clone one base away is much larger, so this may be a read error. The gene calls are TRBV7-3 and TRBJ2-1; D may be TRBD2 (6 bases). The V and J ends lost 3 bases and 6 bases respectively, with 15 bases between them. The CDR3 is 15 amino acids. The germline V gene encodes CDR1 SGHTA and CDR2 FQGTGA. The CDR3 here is CASSFFGGPCNEQFF. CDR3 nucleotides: TGTGCCAGCAGCTTTTTCGGAGGGCCCTGCAATGAGCAGTTCTTC.

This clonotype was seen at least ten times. CDR3 nucleotides: TGTGCCAGCAGCCCCCAATCATACCAAGAGACCCAGTACTTC. Translating gives CASSPQSYQETQYF. This rearrangement joins TRBV7-8 to TRBJ2-5; D unresolved. Germline V gene sequence: CDR1 SGHVS, CDR2 FQNEAQ. The CDR3 has 14 amino acids. Trimming stripped 5 bases from V and 0 bases from J, with 10 bases between.